Following are 22 T cell receptor beta chains from one sample sequenced in a study of regulatory T cells in long-lasting Graves disease. As for time point: newly diagnosed GD, antithyroid drugs for less than 3 months. The TCR library was made from RNA that had been extracted from PBMCs in TRIzol. Libraries of TCR beta came from iRepertoire HTBI primers plus Arm-PCR of CDR3 regions. MiXCR, applied by TCRdb to the multiplex PCR reads, yields one record per CDR3 protein. The sample comprises about 460,000 distinct CDR3 sequences, 14% of which are singletons, and under 20% rests with the top ten. This same sample was also taken into another study, of T cells in Graves' hyperthyroidism and ophthalmopathy.

Sequences were derived from peripheral blood mononuclear cells (PBMCs), sampled at new diagnosis, from a patient treated with antithyroid drugs. These receptors came from a woman in her forties or fifties with Graves disease.

This clonotype was recorded many times. DNA for the CDR3: TGCGCCAGCAGCTCGGACCTGTTGGTCACAGATACGCAGTATTTT. As protein: CASSSDLLVTDTQYF. The chain carries TRBV5-1 and TRBJ2-3; D gene unclear. The germline CDR1 and CDR2 sequences are SGHRS and YFSETQ. With 3 bases removed from V and 2 bases from J, the gap between germline ends came to 13 bases. This CDR3 is 15 amino acids long.

This clonotype was recorded at least ten times. The rearrangement links TRBV7-9 to TRBJ2-7; D gene uncertain. Germline loops: CDR1 SEHNR, CDR2 FQNEAQ (reference sequence). The V end was cut by 5 bases, the J end by 7 bases, with 18 bases between. This CDR3 has 14 amino acids. CDR3 amino acids: CASSPIPEPWEQYF. The CDR3 nucleotides are TGTGCCAGCAGCCCAATCCCGGAACCCTGGGAGCAGTACTTC.

The genes are TRBV9 and TRBJ1-2; TRBD1 matches at 9 bases. The junction had 4 bases not matched to a gene; V was cut back by 3 bases and J by 4 bases. Per germline, CDR1 SGDLS and CDR2 YYNGEE. This CDR3 has 14 amino acids. The CDR3 DNA reads TGTGCCAGCAGCGGGACGACAGGGGGCTATGGCTACACCTTC. Translation gives CASSGTTGGYGYTF. Complete variable domain (other parts from reference TRBV9 and TRBJ1-2): DSGVTQTPKHLITATGQRVTLRCSPRSGDLSVYWYQQSLDQGLQFLIQYYNGEERAKGNILERFSAQQFPDLHSELNLSSLELGDSALYFCASSGTTGGYGYTFGSGTRLTVV.

This clonotype appeared many times. This chain joins TRBV15 and TRBJ2-3; TRBD1 aligns across 10 bases. Trimming at V came to 3 bases and at J to 5 bases, leaving 8 bases not matched to a gene. Germline V lookup: CDR1 LNHNV, CDR2 YYDKDF (reference sequence). This CDR3 is 16 amino acids long. The CDR3 DNA follows: TGTGCCACCAGCAGGGAGGGGACAGGGGCAGAAGATACGCAGTATTTT. Amino acids: CATSREGTGAEDTQYF.

This clonotype turned up a few times. The chain has TRBV5-1 and TRBJ2-7; 7 bases match TRBD1. The V gene's germline CDR1 is SGHRS and CDR2 YFSETQ. This CDR3 is built from 13 residues. V gave up 3 bases and J gave up 5 bases; unmatched junction bases: 5. The CDR3 DNA follows: TGCGCCAGCAGCTCCTACAGGGGTCACGAGCAGTACTTC. It codes for CASSSYRGHEQYF.

This clonotype was seen ten or more times. The chain links TRBV30 to TRBJ2-3, with TRBD1 matching 9 bases. Losses at the gene ends were 5 bases for V and 4 bases for J; bases not matched to a gene: 7. Germline V lookup: CDR1 GTSNPN, CDR2 SVGIG (reference sequence). The CDR3 spans 14 residues. DNA for the CDR3: TGTGCCTGGGACCGGGACAGGGTGGCAGATACGCAGTATTTT. Encoded protein: CAWDRDRVADTQYF.

The DNA of the CDR3 is TGCAGTGCTAGATCCGGGACTAGCGGGAGGTCTTCCTACGAGCAGTACTTC. Translating gives CSARSGTSGRSSYEQYF. The chain is built from TRBV20-1 and TRBJ2-7; 15 nucleotides agree with TRBD2. The CDR3 contains 17 residues. The germline V gene encodes CDR1 DFQATT and CDR2 SNEGSKA (reference sequence). With 2 bases clipped from V and 1 base from J, the junction kept 6 bases outside the gene matches.

The table lists this clonotype with many counts. J is TRBJ2-1 and V is TRBV2; no clear D gene. CDR1 and CDR2 (germline): SNHLY, FYNNEI. The CDR3 has 15 amino acids. V lost 8 bases to trimming and J lost 3 bases, with 17 bases between them. In DNA form, the CDR3 reads TGTGCCAGCCGCGAGGCTGTTGGACGCTACAATGAGCAGTTCTTC. Translating gives CASREAVGRYNEQFF.

This clonotype has only a few counts. This chain joins TRBV9 and TRBJ2-7; 10 bases line up with TRBD2. Per germline, CDR1 SGDLS and CDR2 YYNGEE. There are 15 residues in the CDR3. After removal of 4 bases from V and 5 bases from J, the junction contained 9 bases not matched to a gene. CDR3 protein: CASSRSGTSVNEQYF. The DNA of the CDR3 is TGTGCCAGCAGCCGGTCTGGGACTAGCGTCAACGAGCAGTACTTC.

The CDR3 loop is CASNTRANPQETQYF. For the CDR3, the DNA is TGTGCCAGCAATACTCGGGCTAATCCCCAAGAGACCCAGTACTTC. The chain is built from TRBV28 and TRBJ2-5; D is uncertain. V lost 7 bases to trimming and J lost 1 base, with 16 bases between them. Germline assignment: CDR1 MDHEN and CDR2 SYDVKM. The CDR3 spans 15 residues.

This clonotype was detected only a few times. This chain uses TRBV9 with TRBJ2-7, with D hard to call. CDR3 length: 12 amino acids. The germline V gene has CDR1 SGDLS and CDR2 YYNGEE. The V gene lost 3 bases and the J gene lost 7 bases, with 11 bases spanning the gap. CDR3 loop: CASSATVREQYF. The CDR3 DNA reads TGTGCCAGCAGCGCCACCGTACGAGAGCAGTACTTC.

This clonotype appeared a few times. At one boundary the junction diverges from the germline segment, which might be a read error. This chain joins TRBV16 and TRBJ2-3; possibly TRBD2 for D (5 bases). CDR1 KGHSY and CDR2 FQNENV come from the germline V gene. The CDR3 consists of 17 residues. The CDR3 DNA follows: TGTGCCAGCAGTCAATTAGTCCTAGCAGAGAGCACAGATACGCAGTATTTT. Its protein is CASSQLVLAESTDTQYF.

This clonotype has ten or more counts. V is TRBV5-1 and J is TRBJ1-4; D gene ambiguous. Trimming took 0 bases from V and 0 from J, leaving 6 bases between them. The CDR3 sequence is 15 residues long. Germline V gene lookup returns CDR1 SGHRS and CDR2 YFSETQ. The CDR3 protein is CASSLASATNEKLFF. The CDR3 DNA is TGCGCCAGCAGCTTGGCCAGTGCAACTAATGAAAAACTGTTTTTT.

The chain joins TRBV10-1 to TRBJ2-5; 9 bases match TRBD2. Germline V gene sequence: CDR1 WNHNN, CDR2 SYGVQD (reference sequence). The CDR3 contains 18 residues. J gave up 2 bases and V 4 bases, and 14 bases lay outside the gene matches. The CDR3 loop reads CASSGGPSGDRRQETQYF. DNA of the CDR3: TGCGCCAGCAGTGGGGGGCCTAGCGGGGATCGACGTCAAGAGACCCAGTACTTC.

This clonotype has a handful of counts. The chain couples TRBV6-5 to TRBJ2-7; D might be TRBD1 (6 bases). The V gene's germline CDR1 is MNHEY and CDR2 SVGAGI. The CDR3 sequence is 13 residues long. V was trimmed by 2 bases and J by 9 bases, leaving 14 bases between them. The DNA for the CDR3 is TGTGCCAGCAGTTACCCCAGGGGCTGGGGGCAGTACTTC. Residues: CASSYPRGWGQYF.

In its sample, this clonotype was seen many times. V gene TRBV11-2 combines with J gene TRBJ2-7, with D hard to call. The germline V and J ends were trimmed by 1 base and 5 bases, with 9 bases remaining between them. The CDR3 contains 13 residues. Germline CDR1 and CDR2: SGHAT and FQNNGV. The CDR3 loop reads CASSLGLEDEQYF. The DNA of the CDR3 is TGTGCCAGCAGCTTAGGGTTAGAGGACGAGCAGTACTTC.

This clonotype was found many times. The chain uses TRBV2 and TRBJ2-5, with a tentative D call TRBD2 (5 bases). Trimming shortened V by 7 bases and J by 2 bases, and 14 bases separated the two germline ends. The CDR3 extends over 14 amino acids. Germline V gene lookup returns CDR1 SNHLY and CDR2 FYNNEI. CDR3 nucleotide sequence: TGTGCCAGCAATTTACGGGGATTTCAAGAGACCCAGTACTTC. Residues: CASNLRGFQETQYF.

This clonotype has ten or more counts. This chain uses TRBV9 with TRBJ2-1, with 9 nucleotides matching TRBD2. The V segment lost 3 bases and the J segment 7 bases; nucleotides outside the gene matches: 14. CDR3 length: 17 residues. Germline V lookup: CDR1 SGDLS, CDR2 YYNGEE. In DNA form, the CDR3 reads TGTGCCAGCAGCGCCTTGACGGCGGGAGGGCCGGGGAATGAGCAGTTCTTC. This translates into CASSALTAGGPGNEQFF.

J is TRBJ1-1 and V is TRBV12-3 or TRBV12-4; D may be TRBD1 (5 bases). This CDR3 is built from 13 residues. V gave up 5 bases and J gave up 1 base, with 8 bases separating them. The CDR3, as DNA: TGTGCCAGCAGTGGACATGCGAACACTGAAGCTTTCTTT. Translating gives CASSGHANTEAFF.

V gene TRBV15 combines with J gene TRBJ1-1, with D hard to call. Germline CDR1 LNHNV, CDR2 YYDKDF (reference sequence). The CDR3 has 14 amino acids. V dropped 0 bases and J dropped 7 bases, with 12 bases sitting between them. The CDR3 DNA sequence: TGTGCCACCAGCAGAGATCGGGGTTGGATTGAAGCTTTCTTT. Translated, it gives CATSRDRGWIEAFF.

This chain uses TRBV7-8 with TRBJ2-3, with 11 bases that match TRBD2. The junction had 12 bases not matched to a gene; V was cut back by 1 base and J by 6 bases. Germline V gene lookup returns CDR1 SGHVS and CDR2 FQNEAQ. The CDR3 runs to 18 residues. The CDR3 reads CASSLGVLAGGRADTQYF. As DNA, the CDR3 is TGTGCCAGCAGCTTAGGGGTATTAGCGGGAGGGAGGGCGGATACGCAGTATTTT.

This clonotype was counted many times. V is TRBV5-1 and J is TRBJ1-1, with D hard to call. Germline V gene data show CDR1 as SGHRS and CDR2 as YFSETQ. V lost 3 bases and J 5 bases, leaving 8 bases between the germline ends. The CDR3 covers 12 residues. The CDR3 DNA is TGCGCCAGCAGCTCGCACGCTACTGAAGCTTTCTTT. This translates into CASSSHATEAFF.